The 21 T cell receptor beta chains below come from one sample, sequenced in a study of cytomegalovirus exposure and HLA in healthy donors. Clones were sequenced by immunoSEQ multiplex PCR, and TCRdb holds only the in-frame ones, with some missing. The sample lists about 73,000 clones; approximately 96% were seen once. The source material was PBMCs. All receptors come from a man aged 18 to 29 in good health and CMV-seronegative.

This chain links TRBV28 with TRBJ2-7; TRBD1 agrees at 9 bases. The CDR3 consists of 14 residues. The V gene end was trimmed by 10 bases and the J gene end by 4 bases; junction bases not matched to a gene: 11. Looked up from germline, CDR1 is MDHEN and CDR2 is SYDVKM. The CDR3 sequence is CAIKPGTGLYEQYF. CDR3 nucleotides: TGTGCCATCAAACCGGGGACAGGGTTATACGAGCAGTACTTC.

CDR3 DNA: TGTGCCAGCAGTTTATCGAGGGGGTTGGGCAATGAGCAGTTCTTC. Protein product: CASSLSRGLGNEQFF. J is TRBJ2-1 and V is TRBV27; tentatively, D is TRBD1 (6 bases). The V end lost 0 bases, the J end lost 6 bases, and 12 bases lay between the germline ends. This CDR3 is 15 amino acids long. In germline, CDR1 is MNHEY, CDR2 SMNVEV (reference sequence).

This clone has just a few counts. Distinct nucleotide sequences in the sample also encode this CDR3. J is TRBJ2-1 and V is TRBV20-1; D is undetermined. CDR1 and CDR2 from the germline V gene are DFQATT and SNEGSKA (reference sequence). The V and J ends lost 6 bases and 5 bases respectively, with 8 bases between them. CDR3 length equals 11 residues. The CDR3 protein is CSARSDNEQFF. CDR3 nucleotides: TGCAGTGCCCGAAGCGACAATGAGCAGTTCTTC.

The rearrangement links TRBV5-1 to TRBJ2-3, with a possible D match to TRBD2 (6 bases). The CDR3 length is 13 residues. V was pared by 4 bases and J by 5 bases, with 11 bases between. CDR1 and CDR2 (germline): SGHRS, YFSETQ. CDR3 protein: CASSRTNEDTQYF. The CDR3 nucleotides read TGCGCCAGCAGCCGGACTAATGAAGATACGCAGTATTTT.

This clone was seen only once. The V and J genes are TRBV6-5 and TRBJ1-5; D ambiguous. The CDR3 is 15 amino acids. V lost 0 bases to trimming and J lost 3 bases, with 9 bases between them. CDR1 and CDR2 from the germline V gene are MNHEY and SVGAGI. Here the CDR3 reads CASSYSRGFNQPQHF. Here the CDR3 DNA reads TGTGCCAGCAGTTACTCGAGAGGATTCAATCAGCCCCAGCATTTT.

The J gene is TRBJ2-3, the V gene TRBV4-3, with 8 positions matching TRBD2. V lost 1 base to trimming and J lost 0 bases; unmatched junction nucleotides: 3. Germline-derived CDR1 and CDR2 are LGHNA and YSLEER. This CDR3 is built from 16 residues. The CDR3 coding sequence is TGCGCCAGCAGCCAAGCTAGCGGGCGAAGCACAGATACGCAGTATTTT. Amino acids: CASSQASGRSTDTQYF.

A single count supports this clone. The V and J genes are TRBV10-3 and TRBJ2-5; TRBD2 aligns across 10 bases. The germline gives CDR1 ENHRY, CDR2 SYGVKD. This CDR3 comprises 15 residues. After removal of 0 bases from V and 11 bases from J, the junction contained 9 bases not matched to a gene. The CDR3 region is CAISESTRLAGAQYF. Here the CDR3 DNA reads TGTGCCATCAGTGAGTCGACTCGGCTAGCGGGGGCACAGTACTTC.

The CDR3 region is CASSLSDSSYEQYF. CDR3 sequence (DNA): TGTGCCAGCAGCTTAAGCGACAGCTCCTACGAGCAGTACTTC. The V call is TRBV7-6, the J call TRBJ2-7; tentatively, D is TRBD1 (5 bases). Germline loops: CDR1 SGHVS, CDR2 FNYEAQ. The CDR3 sequence is 14 residues long. The V and J ends lost 2 bases and 0 bases respectively, with 8 bases between them.

The CDR3: CASSILQGARNTEAFF. DNA for the CDR3: TGTGCCAGTAGTATTCTACAGGGGGCCCGAAACACTGAAGCTTTCTTT. The rearrangement joins TRBV19 to TRBJ1-1, with 9 bases lining up with TRBD1. In germline, CDR1 is LNHDA, CDR2 SQIVND (reference sequence). V lost 3 bases and J lost 2; bases outside the gene matches: 7. The CDR3 length is 16 residues.

This chain joins TRBV15 and TRBJ2-3, with 8 nucleotides matching TRBD2. Germline V gene data show CDR1 as LNHNV and CDR2 as YYDKDF (reference sequence). V lost 0 bases and J lost 5; bases outside the gene matches: 10. The CDR3 runs 17 residues. CDR3 nucleotide sequence: TGTGCCACCAGCAGAGAAGGGCCGGGGGGGCCGATAGATACGCAGTATTTT. Amino acids: CATSREGPGGPIDTQYF.

The gene calls are TRBV15 and TRBJ1-3; TRBD1 is a possible D gene (5 bases). CDR1 LNHNV and CDR2 YYDKDF come from the germline V gene (reference sequence). The CDR3 spans 15 residues. Trimming removed 3 bases from V and 0 bases from J, with 9 bases in between. CDR3 bases: TGTGCCACCAGCAGTACAGGCTACTCTGGAAACACCATATATTTT. It yields the protein CATSSTGYSGNTIYF.

The chain carries TRBV19 and TRBJ2-7, with 8 bases matching TRBD1. V shed 5 bases, J shed 0 bases, and the junction held 6 bases outside the gene matches. This CDR3 comprises 15 residues. The germline gives CDR1 LNHDA, CDR2 SQIVND (reference sequence). In DNA form, the CDR3 reads TGTGCCAGTAGTGCCCGGGACAGGAACTCCTACGAGCAGTACTTC. Its translation is CASSARDRNSYEQYF.

This clone was picked up one time. The V and J genes are TRBV9 and TRBJ1-6; D unresolved. CDR1 SGDLS and CDR2 YYNGEE come from the germline V gene. The CDR3 consists of 14 residues. V was trimmed by 4 bases and J by 5 bases, leaving 10 bases between them. CDR3 loop: CASSNRGNNSPLHF. The DNA of the CDR3 is TGTGCCAGCAGCAACCGGGGTAATAATTCACCCCTCCACTTT.

This chain uses TRBV25-1 with TRBJ2-2; tentatively, D is TRBD2 (6 bases). Per germline, CDR1 MGHDK and CDR2 SYGVNS. The CDR3 contains 17 residues. Trimming pared 9 bases from V and 1 base from J, leaving 21 bases between. The CDR3 DNA is TGTGCCAGTAGAAAGCTGGCTGGCGGGGAGAACACCGGGGAGCTGTTTTTT. Translated: CASRKLAGGENTGELFF.

This clone was counted a single time. This chain's CDR3 is CASSLDRGAANTGELFF. Written as DNA, the CDR3 is TGCGCCAGCAGCCTTGACAGGGGTGCCGCGAACACCGGGGAGCTGTTTTTT. The V gene is TRBV5-1, the J gene TRBJ2-2, with 8 bases lining up with TRBD1. This CDR3 is built from 17 residues. Germline values: CDR1 SGHRS, CDR2 YFSETQ. The V gene end was trimmed by 4 bases and the J gene end by 0 bases; junction bases not matched to a gene: 8.

This chain connects TRBV2 to TRBJ2-1; D is undetermined. The CDR3 loop spans 12 amino acids. CDR1 is SNHLY, CDR2 FYNNEI, per germline. Trimming removed 2 bases at V and 6 bases at J, with 5 bases between. CDR3 DNA: TGTGCCAGCAGTGAAACAACCAATGAGCAGTTCTTC. It specifies CASSETTNEQFF.

V is TRBV27 and J is TRBJ2-5; 9 nucleotides align to TRBD1. From germline, CDR1 is MNHEY and CDR2 SMNVEV (reference sequence). Trimming removed 4 bases from V and 6 bases from J; junction bases left unmatched: 6. The CDR3 contains 14 residues. CDR3 bases: TGTGCCAGCAGTTGGGGACAGGGCGAACAGACCCAGTACTTC. Residues: CASSWGQGEQTQYF.

This clone has only one observation. The chain carries TRBV30 and TRBJ2-2; 10 bases align to TRBD2. The CDR3 has 15 residues. Germline CDR1 reads GTSNPN; CDR2 reads SVGIG (reference sequence). V dropped 7 bases and J dropped 5; count of bases not matched to a gene: 10. The CDR3 loop reads CASPEREGSTGELFF. As DNA, the CDR3 is TGTGCCTCCCCGGAGCGGGAGGGTTCGACCGGGGAGCTGTTTTTT. The full variable domain, rest sourced from reference TRBV30 and TRBJ2-2, is SQTIHQWPATLVQPVGSPLSLECTVEGTSNPNLYWYRQAAGRGLQLLFYSVGIGQISSEVPQNLSASRPQDRQFILSSKKLLLSDSGFYLCASPEREGSTGELFFGEGSRLTVL.

The chain couples TRBV29-1 to TRBJ1-1; possible D gene TRBD1, 5 bases. The CDR3 totals 13 residues. CDR1 and CDR2 (germline): SQVTM, ANQGSEA. V was clipped by 7 bases and J by 0 bases, with 12 bases between them. CDR3 loop: CSGTPGMNTEAFF. Here the CDR3 DNA reads TGCAGCGGGACACCGGGCATGAACACTGAAGCTTTCTTT.

This clone appeared a few times. V and J are TRBV5-1 and TRBJ1-2; D may be TRBD1 (5 bases). Deletions cut 4 bases from V and 8 bases from J, with 24 bases between. From germline, CDR1 is SGHRS and CDR2 YFSETQ. The length of the CDR3 is 16 residues. The CDR3 region has the DNA TGCGCCAGCAGCGGCGAACAGGTTATAGAGGCGGGGGGCTACACCTTC. The encoded protein is CASSGEQVIEAGGYTF.

This sequence joins TRBV29-1 and TRBJ2-7; TRBD1 aligns across 8 bases. The CDR3 covers 14 residues. Germline trimming cut 5 bases from V and 3 bases from J; bases unmatched to any gene: 9. Germline CDR1 reads SQVTM; CDR2 reads ANQGSEA. CDR3 nucleotide sequence: TGCAGCGTTTTTTTACCGGGACAGGACTACGAGCAGTACTTC. It is translated as CSVFLPGQDYEQYF.